The sequence of this T cell receptor (beta chain) was determined in a study of cytomegalovirus exposure and HLA in healthy donors. General study findings and limits: About 87% or about 30% of the time was how often most TCR beta V segments were productive, according to an earlier analysis. Presence/absence results assume similar sequencing depth per donor, which may not hold. A later analysis reported that several of the most significant clusters appeared to be linked to common viral pathogens, among them Epstein-Barr virus. Cytomegalovirus association was assigned to about 150 TCR beta chains.

Vbeta (60) and Jbeta (13) primers were used in the PCR. Profiling relied on immunoSEQ multiplex PCR, and the TCRdb table lists in-frame clones only, not all of them. This sample has 150,000 or so clones; more than 60% occur once, and the top ten carry around 3%. Note on this clone: Antigen specificity is unknown. Germline and junction disagree at one end, which may indicate a read error.

Sequenced sample: PBMCs. The sequence was obtained from a woman aged 45-60 years in good health and CMV-seropositive.

The CDR3 protein is CASSFSPSDTQYF. The DNA of the CDR3 is TGTGCTAGCAGCTTCTCCCCCTCAGATACGCAGTATTTT. The chain links TRBV7-7 to TRBJ2-3; D unresolved. Germline V gene lookup returns CDR1 SSHAT and CDR2 FNYEAQ (reference sequence). This CDR3 contains 13 residues. Together with reference TRBV7-7 and TRBJ2-3, the CDR3 gives the full variable domain: GAGVSQSPRYKVTKRGQDVTLRCDPISSHATLYWYQQALGQGPEFLTYFNYEAQPDKSGLPSDRFSAERPEGSISTLTIQRTEQRDSAMYRCASSFSPSDTQYFGPGTRLTVL.